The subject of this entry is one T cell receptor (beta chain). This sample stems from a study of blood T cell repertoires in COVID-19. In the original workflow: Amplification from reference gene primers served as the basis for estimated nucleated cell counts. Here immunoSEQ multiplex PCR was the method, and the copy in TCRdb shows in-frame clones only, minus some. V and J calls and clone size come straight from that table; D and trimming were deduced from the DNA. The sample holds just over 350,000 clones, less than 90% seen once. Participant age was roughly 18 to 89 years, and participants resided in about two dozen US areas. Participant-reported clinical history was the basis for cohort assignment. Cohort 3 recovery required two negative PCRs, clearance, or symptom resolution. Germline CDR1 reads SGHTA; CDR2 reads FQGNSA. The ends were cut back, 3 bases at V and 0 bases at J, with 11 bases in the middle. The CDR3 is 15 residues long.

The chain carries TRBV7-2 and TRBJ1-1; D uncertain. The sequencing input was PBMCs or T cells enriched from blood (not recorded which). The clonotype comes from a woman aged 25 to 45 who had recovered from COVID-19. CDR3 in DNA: TGTGCCAGCAGCTTTGCCGGACTTATGAACACTGAAGCTTTCTTT. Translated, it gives CASSFAGLMNTEAFF.